The entry that follows covers one T cell receptor beta chain sequence. Its target is unknown. Profiling relied on immunoSEQ multiplex PCR, and the TCRdb table lists in-frame clones only, not all of them. The sample holds about 44,000 clones, about 95% seen once. This entry belongs to a study of Tregs in tolerant kidney transplant recipients. Overall study: CD4+CD25+CD127- cells came from roughly 3-day belatacept mixed lymphocyte reactions, some with roughly five-day graft donor restimulation.

The V gene's germline CDR1 is KGHSH and CDR2 LQKENI. CDR3 size: 13 residues. Trimming removed 6 bases at V and 6 bases at J, with 14 bases between. The sequence derives from a human donor in good health. The V gene is TRBV18, the J gene TRBJ1-1; the D is unclear. The sequenced sample consisted of Tregs from blood cultured with allogeneic cells. The CDR3 bases are TGTGCCAGCTCCCTTCGGTCGGGGTCTGAAGCTTTCTTT. This encodes CASSLRSGSEAFF.